The TCR beta chain described here comes from a study of blood T cell repertoires in COVID-19. Methods used by the authors: The authors estimated nucleated cell counts from reference gene primer amplification. The protocol was immunoSEQ multiplex PCR, while the TCRdb copy is restricted to in-frame clones and leaves out a portion. The DNA gave D and trimming, while V, J and clone size come from that table. The sample consists of about 110,000 clones, about 75% of them appearing once. The sample holds a few counts of this clone. Trimming pared 4 bases from V and 7 bases from J, leaving 20 bases between. The CDR3 totals 15 residues. Germline CDR1 and CDR2: SGDLS and YYNGEE.

The chain is built from TRBV9 and TRBJ1-2, with D perhaps matching TRBD1 (6 bases). The sample consisted of peripheral blood. The receptor was isolated from an elderly man with acute or convalescent COVID-19. The CDR3 region is CASSSLRGSLSGYTF. CDR3 nucleotide sequence: TGTGCCAGCAGCTCCCTCAGGGGATCTTTGAGTGGCTACACCTTC.